This T cell receptor (beta chain) was found in a study of blood T cell repertoires in COVID-19 (dated by TCRdb to 2018 to 2021). At the level of the whole study: Samples covering the acute and convalescent phases of COVID-19 were provided by collaborators in the United States, Italy and Spain. A freely available public database, intended as a resource for researchers studying the immune response to SARS-CoV-2, is where the repertoires were released. HLA class I and class II types, where available, came from metadata supplied by the sample provider rather than from assay-based typing. Deeply sampled blood TCRbeta repertoires from subjects exposed to, actively infected with, or recovered from COVID-19 were included in the dataset. A de-identified subject ID, COVID-19 status, age in years and sex were almost always included in the sample metadata. The samples were drawn from the first 160 participants of the ongoing ImmuneRACE study and from 1,254 subjects provided by 6 global collaborators. The material from the prospective study consisted of cDNA or gDNA derived from T cells, B-cell-depleted T cells, or PBMCs.

TCRbeta CDR3 regions were amplified from genomic DNA using the immunoSEQ Assay, a bias-controlled multiplex PCR. The paper's processing steps were these. The number of nucleated cells in each sample was estimated from the amplification of reference gene primers within the assay. To quantify the absolute abundance of each unique TCRbeta CDR3 rearrangement, sequence reads were collapsed and filtered. Productive Simpson clonality was computed per sample as the square root of Simpson's diversity index over productive rearrangements. The clones in this table, taken by TCRdb from immuneACCESS, are in-frame only. Not every clone is retained; where verified, under half of the shortfall comes from an unresolved V gene, and the cause of the rest is unknown. The V and J calls and clone size are taken from that table; D and trimming were inferred from the DNA. The sample table lists 95,000 to 100,000 clones, 86% of them with a count of one. The ten largest clones represent more than 1.5% of the sample.

Per the germline V gene, SQVTM is the CDR1 and ANQGSEA is the CDR2. At the junction V is shortened by 6 bases and J by 6 bases; bases outside the gene matches: 5. The CDR3 runs 12 amino acids, cysteine and phenylalanine included. The retained sequence is limited to the CDR3, 36 bases, with the frame set at the first base. The collaborating institutions used their own protocols to collect whole blood in K2EDTA tubes. For TCRbeta analysis, collaborators shipped samples as frozen whole blood, isolated PBMCs, or DNA extracted from either of those sample types. Overall study outcomes, separate from this receptor: The amount of clinical and demographic metadata varied by source and participant and was provided uncurated.

There are a few counts of this clone. Its antigen remains unidentified. No per-base quality is available; no much larger clone lies one base away. Sequences were obtained from peripheral blood. The chain employs TRBV29-1 and TRBJ1-2; TRBD1 fits 9 bases in the junction. The receptor's source is a man at least 80 years old with acute or convalescent COVID-19. CDR3 loop: CSVAGTGNGYTF. The nucleotides read TGCAGCGTGGCCGGGACAGGGAATGGCTACACCTTC. Extended through the reference TRBV29-1 and TRBJ1-2 proteins, this CDR3 yields the full variable domain: SAVISQKPSRDICQRGTSLTIQCQVDSQVTMMFWYRQQPGQSLTLIATANQGSEATYESGFVIDKFPISRPNLTFSTLTVSNMSPEDSSIYLCSVAGTGNGYTFGSGTRLTVV.